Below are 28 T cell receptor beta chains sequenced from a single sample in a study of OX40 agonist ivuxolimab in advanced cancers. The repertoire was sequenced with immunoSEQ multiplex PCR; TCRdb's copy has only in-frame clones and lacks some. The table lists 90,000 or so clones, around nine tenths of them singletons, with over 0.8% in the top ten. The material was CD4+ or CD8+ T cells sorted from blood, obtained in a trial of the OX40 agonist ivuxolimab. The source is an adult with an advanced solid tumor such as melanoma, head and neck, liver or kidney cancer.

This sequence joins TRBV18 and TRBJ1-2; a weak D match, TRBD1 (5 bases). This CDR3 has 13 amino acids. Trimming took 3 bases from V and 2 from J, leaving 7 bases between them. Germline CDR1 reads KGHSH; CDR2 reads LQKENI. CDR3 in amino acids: CASSPAGNYGYTF. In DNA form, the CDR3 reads TGTGCCAGCTCACCGGCAGGGAACTATGGCTACACCTTC.

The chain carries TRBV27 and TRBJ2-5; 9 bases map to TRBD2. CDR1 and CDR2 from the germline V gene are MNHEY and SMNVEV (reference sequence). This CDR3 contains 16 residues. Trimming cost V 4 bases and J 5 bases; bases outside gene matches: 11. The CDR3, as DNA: TGTGCCAGCAGTTCCTCCCTAGCGGGATTGCGGGAGACCCAGTACTTC. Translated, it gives CASSSSLAGLRETQYF.

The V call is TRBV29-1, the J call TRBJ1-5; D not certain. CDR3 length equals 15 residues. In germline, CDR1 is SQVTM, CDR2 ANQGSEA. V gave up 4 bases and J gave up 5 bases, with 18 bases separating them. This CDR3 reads CSVVLGGWDDQPQHF. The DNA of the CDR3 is TGCAGCGTTGTTCTAGGAGGGTGGGATGATCAGCCCCAGCATTTT.

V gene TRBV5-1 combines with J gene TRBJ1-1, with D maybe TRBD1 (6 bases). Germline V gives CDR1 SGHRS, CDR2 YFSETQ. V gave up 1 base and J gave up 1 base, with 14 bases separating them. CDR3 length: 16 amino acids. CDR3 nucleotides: TGCGCCAGCAGCTTGATGGCTCAGGGGCCGAACACTGAAGCTTTCTTT. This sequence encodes CASSLMAQGPNTEAFF.

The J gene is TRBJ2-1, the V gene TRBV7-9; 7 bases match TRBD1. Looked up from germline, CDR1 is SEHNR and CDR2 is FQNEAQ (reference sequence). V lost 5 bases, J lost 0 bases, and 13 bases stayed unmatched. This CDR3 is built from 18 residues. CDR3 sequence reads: CASSLSTGTVSSYNEQFF. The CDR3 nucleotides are TGTGCCAGCAGCCTAAGTACCGGGACAGTGAGCTCCTACAATGAGCAGTTCTTC.

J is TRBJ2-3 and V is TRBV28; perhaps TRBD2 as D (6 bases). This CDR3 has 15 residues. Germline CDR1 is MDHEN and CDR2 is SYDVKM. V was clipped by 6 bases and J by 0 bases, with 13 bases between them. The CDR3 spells CASSDPRGSTDTQYF. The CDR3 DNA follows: TGTGCCAGCAGCGACCCGCGGGGTAGCACAGATACGCAGTATTTT.

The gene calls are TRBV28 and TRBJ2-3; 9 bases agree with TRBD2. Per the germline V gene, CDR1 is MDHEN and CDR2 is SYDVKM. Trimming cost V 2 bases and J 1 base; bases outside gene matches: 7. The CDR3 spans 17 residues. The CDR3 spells CASSLTGAGGGTDTQYF. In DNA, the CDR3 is TGTGCCAGCAGTTTAACCGGCGCGGGAGGGGGCACAGATACGCAGTATTTT.

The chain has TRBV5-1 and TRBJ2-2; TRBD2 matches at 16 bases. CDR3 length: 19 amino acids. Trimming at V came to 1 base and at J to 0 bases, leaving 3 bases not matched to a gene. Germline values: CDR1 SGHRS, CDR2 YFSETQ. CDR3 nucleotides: TGCGCCAGCAGCTTGTGGGGACTAGCGGGAGGGTCGAACACCGGGGAGCTGTTTTTT. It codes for CASSLWGLAGGSNTGELFF.

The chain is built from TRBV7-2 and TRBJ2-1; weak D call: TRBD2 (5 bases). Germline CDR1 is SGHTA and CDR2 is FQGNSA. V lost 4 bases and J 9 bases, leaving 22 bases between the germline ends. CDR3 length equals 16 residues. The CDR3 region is CASSSRRLGSELEQFF. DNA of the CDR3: TGTGCCAGCAGCTCCCGCCGGCTAGGTAGCGAGCTTGAGCAGTTCTTC.

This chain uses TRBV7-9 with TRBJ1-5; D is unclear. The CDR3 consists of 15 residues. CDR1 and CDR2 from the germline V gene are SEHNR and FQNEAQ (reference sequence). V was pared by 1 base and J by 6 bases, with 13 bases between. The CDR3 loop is CASSLESGIGQPQHF. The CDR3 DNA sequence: TGTGCCAGCAGCTTAGAGTCAGGTATTGGTCAGCCCCAGCATTTT.

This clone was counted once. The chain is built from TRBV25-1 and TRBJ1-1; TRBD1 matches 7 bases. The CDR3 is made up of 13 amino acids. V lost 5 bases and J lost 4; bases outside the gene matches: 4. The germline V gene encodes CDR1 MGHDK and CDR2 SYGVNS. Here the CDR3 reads CASSYRGGTEAFF. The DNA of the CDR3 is TGTGCCAGCAGTTACAGGGGAGGCACTGAAGCTTTCTTT.

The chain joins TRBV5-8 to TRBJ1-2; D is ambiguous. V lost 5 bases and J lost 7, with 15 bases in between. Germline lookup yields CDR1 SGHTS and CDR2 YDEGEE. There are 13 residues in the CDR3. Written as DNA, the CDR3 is TGTGCCAGCAGTTATACATCGACCAGTGGCTACACCTTC. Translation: CASSYTSTSGYTF.

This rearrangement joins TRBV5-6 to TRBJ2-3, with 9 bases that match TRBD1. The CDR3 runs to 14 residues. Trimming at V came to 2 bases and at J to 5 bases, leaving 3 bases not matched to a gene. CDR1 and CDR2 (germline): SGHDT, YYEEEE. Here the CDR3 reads CASSFNRGQDTQYF. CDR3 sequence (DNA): TGTGCCAGCAGCTTTAACAGGGGGCAAGATACGCAGTATTTT.

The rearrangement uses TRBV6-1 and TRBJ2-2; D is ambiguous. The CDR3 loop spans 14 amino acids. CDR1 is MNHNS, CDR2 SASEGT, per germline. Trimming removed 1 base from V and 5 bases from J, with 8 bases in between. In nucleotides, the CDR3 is TGTGCCAGCAGTGAAGGGGTAGGGACCGGGGAGCTGTTTTTT. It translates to CASSEGVGTGELFF.

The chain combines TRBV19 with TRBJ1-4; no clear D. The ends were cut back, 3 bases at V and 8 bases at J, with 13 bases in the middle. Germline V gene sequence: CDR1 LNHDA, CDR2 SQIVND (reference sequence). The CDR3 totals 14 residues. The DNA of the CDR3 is TGTGCCAGTAGTATTGCGGGCATACGGGAAAAACTGTTTTTT. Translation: CASSIAGIREKLFF.

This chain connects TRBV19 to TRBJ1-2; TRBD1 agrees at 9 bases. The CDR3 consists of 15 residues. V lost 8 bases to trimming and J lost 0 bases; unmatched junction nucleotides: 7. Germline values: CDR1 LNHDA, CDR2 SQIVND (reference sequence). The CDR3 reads CASSSTGGANYGYTF. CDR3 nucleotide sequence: TGTGCCAGTTCTAGTACAGGGGGCGCTAACTATGGCTACACCTTC.

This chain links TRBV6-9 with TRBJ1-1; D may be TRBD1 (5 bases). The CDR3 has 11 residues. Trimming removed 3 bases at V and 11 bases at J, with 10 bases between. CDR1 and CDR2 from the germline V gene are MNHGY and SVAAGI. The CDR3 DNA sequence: TGTGCCAGCAGTTACGGGGGGATGGCTTTCTTT. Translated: CASSYGGMAFF.

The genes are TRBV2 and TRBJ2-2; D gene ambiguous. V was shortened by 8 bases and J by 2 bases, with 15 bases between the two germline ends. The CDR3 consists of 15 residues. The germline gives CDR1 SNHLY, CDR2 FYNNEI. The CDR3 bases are TGTGCCAGCGGGTGGCTAGTCAGAAACACCGGGGAGCTGTTTTTT. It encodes CASGWLVRNTGELFF.

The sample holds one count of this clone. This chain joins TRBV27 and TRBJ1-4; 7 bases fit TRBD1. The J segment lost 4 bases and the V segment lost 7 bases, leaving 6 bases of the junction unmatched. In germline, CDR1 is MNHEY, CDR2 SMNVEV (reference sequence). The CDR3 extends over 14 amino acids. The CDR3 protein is CASTGDRVNEKLFF. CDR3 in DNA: TGTGCCAGCACCGGGGACAGAGTTAATGAAAAACTGTTTTTT.

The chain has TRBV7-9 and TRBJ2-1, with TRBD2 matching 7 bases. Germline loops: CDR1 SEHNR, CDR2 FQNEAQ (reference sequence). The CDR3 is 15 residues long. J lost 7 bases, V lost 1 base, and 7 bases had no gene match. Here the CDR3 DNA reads TGTGCCAGCAGCTTAGGGCCTAGCGGATGGAATGAGCAGTTCTTC. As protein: CASSLGPSGWNEQFF.

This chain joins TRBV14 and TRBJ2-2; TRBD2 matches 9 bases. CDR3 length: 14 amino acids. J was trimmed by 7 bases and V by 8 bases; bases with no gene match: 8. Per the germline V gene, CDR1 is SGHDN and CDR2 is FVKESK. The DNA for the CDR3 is TGTGCCAGCCGCGGGACTAGCCCTGTCGGGGAGCTGTTTTTT. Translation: CASRGTSPVGELFF.

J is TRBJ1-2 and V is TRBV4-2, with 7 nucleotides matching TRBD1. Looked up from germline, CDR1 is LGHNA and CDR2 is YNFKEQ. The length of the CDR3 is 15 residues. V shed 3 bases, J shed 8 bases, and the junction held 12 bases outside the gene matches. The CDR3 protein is CASSHDGQAEGGYTF. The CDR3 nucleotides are TGTGCCAGCAGCCATGACGGACAGGCCGAGGGAGGCTACACCTTC.

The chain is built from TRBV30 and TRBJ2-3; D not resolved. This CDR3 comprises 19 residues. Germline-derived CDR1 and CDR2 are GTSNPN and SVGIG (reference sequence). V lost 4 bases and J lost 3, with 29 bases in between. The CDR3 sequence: CAWTLEISPTGVRTDTQYF. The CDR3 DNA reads TGTGCCTGGACCCTCGAAATATCACCGACTGGCGTCAGGACAGATACGCAGTATTTT. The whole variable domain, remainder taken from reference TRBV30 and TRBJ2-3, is SQTIHQWPATLVQPVGSPLSLECTVEGTSNPNLYWYRQAAGRGLQLLFYSVGIGQISSEVPQNLSASRPQDRQFILSSKKLLLSDSGFYLCAWTLEISPTGVRTDTQYFGPGTRLTVL.

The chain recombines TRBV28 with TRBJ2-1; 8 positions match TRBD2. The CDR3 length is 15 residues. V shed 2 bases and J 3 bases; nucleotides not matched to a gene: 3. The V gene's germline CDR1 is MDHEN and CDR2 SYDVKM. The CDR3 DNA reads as TGTGCCAGCAGTTTAGGGCTAGCGGGCTACAATGAGCAGTTCTTC. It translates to CASSLGLAGYNEQFF.

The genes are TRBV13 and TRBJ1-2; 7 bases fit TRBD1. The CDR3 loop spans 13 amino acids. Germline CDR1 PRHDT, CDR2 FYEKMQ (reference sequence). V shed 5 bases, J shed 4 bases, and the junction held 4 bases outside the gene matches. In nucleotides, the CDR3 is TGTGCCAGCAGCCCGGGGACAGTCTATGGCTACACCTTC. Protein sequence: CASSPGTVYGYTF.

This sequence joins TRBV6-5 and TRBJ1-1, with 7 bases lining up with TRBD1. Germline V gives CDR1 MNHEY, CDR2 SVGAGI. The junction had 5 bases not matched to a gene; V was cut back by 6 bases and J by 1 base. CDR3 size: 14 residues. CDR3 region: CASRRGQRNTEAFF. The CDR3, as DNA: TGTGCCAGCAGGAGGGGACAGCGGAACACTGAAGCTTTCTTT.

CDR3 sequence reads: CASSLEGSGSYEQYF. CDR3 nucleotide sequence: TGTGCCAGCAGCTTAGAGGGTAGCGGATCCTACGAGCAGTACTTC. This rearrangement joins TRBV7-2 to TRBJ2-5; perhaps TRBD2 as D (6 bases). The J call is in doubt because the DNA end fits TRBJ2-7 better. The CDR3 runs to 15 residues. CDR1 is SGHTA and CDR2 is FQGNSA in the germline V gene.

The CDR3 loop is CAWTPQGVISGYTF. In nucleotides, the CDR3 is TGTGCCTGGACCCCCCAGGGGGTTATTAGTGGCTACACCTTC. The chain carries TRBV30 and TRBJ1-2; 7 nucleotides line up with TRBD1. V lost 4 bases to trimming and J lost 7 bases; unmatched junction nucleotides: 12. Germline V lookup: CDR1 GTSNPN, CDR2 SVGIG (reference sequence). This CDR3 contains 14 residues.